The rows below give T cell receptor beta chains drawn from one sample of a study of shared clonotypes between healthy human individuals. Sequencing used immunoSEQ multiplex PCR; TCRdb keeps in-frame clones, though not all of them. The table has over 2 million clones, roughly 96% seen once. Sequenced input: naive CD4+ T cells sorted from blood. These receptors were collected from a man aged 18 to 30 in good health. The CDR3 runs from the conserved cysteine through the conserved F or W. The order of the fields is clone size, D gene, J gene, V gene, CDR3 length, CDR3 DNA, CDR3 protein. D genes are given only for firm matches. For some rows the clone size is stated as once, few or many, or as a class when expanded; others skip it.

. TRBD1 TRBJ2-1 TRBV25-1 15 TGTGCCAGCAGTGATTGGACAGGGGCGGGCAATGAGCAGTTCTTC CASSDWTGAGNEQFF
. . TRBJ1-5 TRBV4-1 20 TGCGCCAGCAGCCAAGAATCAGGGCCGGGGAGTATTATTAGCAATCAGCCCCAGCATTTT CASSQESGPGSIISNQPQHF
. . TRBJ2-7 TRBV18 11 TGTGCCAGCTCACCGGGCCACGAGCAGTACTTC CASSPGHEQYF
. TRBD2 TRBJ2-3 TRBV11-2 16 TGTGCCAGCAGCTTTCTAGCGGGGGCTAACACAGATACGCAGTATTTT CASSFLAGANTDTQYF
. TRBD2 TRBJ2-3 TRBV6-1 14 TGTGCCAGCAATCTAGCGGGAGGATCAGATACGCAGTATTTT CASNLAGGSDTQYF
. . TRBJ1-2 TRBV7-2 13 TGTGCCAGCAGCTTGGGCTCGACAAGGGGCTACACCTTC CASSLGSTRGYTF
. . TRBJ1-2 TRBV4-1 16 TGCGCCAGCAGCCAAGAGGGCCCCGACAGGCCCCATGGCTACACCTTC CASSQEGPDRPHGYTF
. . TRBJ1-2 TRBV27 15 TGTGCCAGCAGTTCACCCGGGACGTCGTCGAATGGCTACACCTTC CASSSPGTSSNGYTF
. . TRBJ2-7 TRBV10-2 11 TGCGCCAGCAGTGAGGGTTACGAGCAGTACTTC CASSEGYEQYF
. . TRBJ2-3 TRBV6-5 12 TGTGCCAGCAGTCGTAGCACAGATACGCAGTATTTT CASSRSTDTQYF
. TRBD1 TRBJ2-5 TRBV6-5 14 TGTGGCACAGGGGACAGGTTTTCTGGAGAGACCCAGTACTTC CGTGDRFSGETQYF
. . TRBJ2-7 TRBV5-1 14 TGCGCCAGCAGCCCGGGAGTGAAAGGAAGCGAGCAGTACTTC CASSPGVKGSEQYF
once . TRBJ2-4 TRBV5-8 15 TGTGCCAGCAGCTTCGGGGAAGTGAACAAAAACATTCAGTACTTC CASSFGEVNKNIQYF
. . TRBJ1-2 TRBV6-1 16 TGTGCCAGCAGTGATTTTAACGGGGACCGCCCCTATGGCTACACCTTC CASSDFNGDRPYGYTF
. TRBD2 TRBJ2-1 TRBV4-1 16 TGCGCCAGCAGCCAGTCCTCCAGCGGGGGGGCCAATGAGCAGTTCTTC CASSQSSSGGANEQFF
. . TRBJ1-5 TRBV5-1 14 TGCGCCAGCAGCTTGGGAACTATTGGTCAGCCCCAGCATTTT CASSLGTIGQPQHF
few . TRBJ1-5 TRBV11-2 13 TGTGCCAGCAGCCCACCCGGGGGTCAGCCCCAGCATTTT CASSPPGGQPQHF
. . TRBJ2-5 TRBV11-2 13 TGTGCCAGCAGCTTAGCGGGGTCAGAGACCCAGTACTTC CASSLAGSETQYF
. TRBD1 TRBJ1-1 TRBV28 14 TGTGCCAGCACCACAGGGGCGACGAACACTGAAGCTTTCTTT CASTTGATNTEAFF
. . TRBJ2-3 TRBV7-6 15 TGTGCCAGCAGCTTCGGCGGGCAAAGCACAGATACGCAGTATTTT CASSFGGQSTDTQYF
. . TRBJ1-2 TRBV7-2 16 TGTGCCAGCAGCCCGCGGCGGCTTGGGGAAAACTATGGCTACACCTTC CASSPRRLGENYGYTF
. . TRBJ1-4 TRBV7-9 17 TGTGCCAGCAGCTTAGGGGGTTTTTCGGACGGGAATGAAAAACTGTTTTTT CASSLGGFSDGNEKLFF
. . TRBJ1-3 TRBV7-2 16 TGTGCCAGCAGCTCGCTCACAGGGTTCCCTGGAAACACCATATATTTT CASSSLTGFPGNTIYF
. TRBD1 TRBJ2-2 TRBV7-2 16 TGTGCCAGCAGCTTTTCACCGGGACAGCTCACCGGGGAGCTGTTTTTT CASSFSPGQLTGELFF